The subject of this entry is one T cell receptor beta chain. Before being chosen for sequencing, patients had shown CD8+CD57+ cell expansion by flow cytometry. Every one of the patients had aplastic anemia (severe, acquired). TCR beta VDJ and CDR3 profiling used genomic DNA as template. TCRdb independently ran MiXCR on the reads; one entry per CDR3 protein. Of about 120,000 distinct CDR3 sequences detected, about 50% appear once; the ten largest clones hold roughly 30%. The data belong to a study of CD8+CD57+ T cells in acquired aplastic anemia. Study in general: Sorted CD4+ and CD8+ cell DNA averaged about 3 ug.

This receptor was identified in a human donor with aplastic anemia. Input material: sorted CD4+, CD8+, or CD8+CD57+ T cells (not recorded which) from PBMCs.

The CDR3 region is CASSYSERLEQYF. Here the CDR3 DNA reads TGTGCCAGCAGCTATTCGGAGAGGCTCGAGCAGTACTTC. V is TRBV12-3 or TRBV12-4 and J is TRBJ2-7; D uncertain. This CDR3 contains 13 residues. V dropped 6 bases and J dropped 6 bases, with 15 bases sitting between them.